The 2 T cell receptor beta chains below come from one sample, sequenced in a study of blood T cell repertoires in COVID-19. The protocol was immunoSEQ multiplex PCR, while the TCRdb copy is restricted to in-frame clones and leaves out a portion. The data show more than 100,000 clones, 87% seen once. The sample taken for sequencing was peripheral blood. Source of these receptors: a man between 45 and 60 years old in a cohort sampled during active COVID-19.

The chain recombines TRBV7-2 with TRBJ1-2; tentative D call: TRBD1 (5 bases). The V gene lost 3 bases and the J gene lost 8 bases, with 10 bases spanning the gap. The CDR3 consists of 12 residues. Germline lookup yields CDR1 SGHTA and CDR2 FQGNSA. CDR3 bases: TGTGCCAGCAGCTTCGGAGGGGACGGCTACACCTTC. It codes for CASSFGGDGYTF.

This chain links TRBV27 with TRBJ2-1, with 7 bases aligning to TRBD2. Germline CDR1 MNHEY, CDR2 SMNVEV (reference sequence). The V and J ends lost 2 bases and 4 bases, in that order; junction bases with no gene match: 2. The CDR3 totals 14 residues. CDR3 protein: CASSLGGVYNEQFF. The CDR3 DNA reads TGTGCCAGCAGTTTAGGGGGGGTGTACAATGAGCAGTTCTTC.